One and the same sample provided the 27 T cell receptor beta chains below, sequenced in a study of cytomegalovirus exposure and HLA in healthy donors. PCR used 60 Vbeta primers and 13 Jbeta primers. Profiled with immunoSEQ multiplex PCR; TCRdb holds only in-frame clones, not every one. The sample lists about 160,000 clones; 80% were seen once. The sequencing sample was made of PBMCs. The origin of the receptors is a man under 40 in good health and CMV-seronegative.

This rearrangement joins TRBV9 to TRBJ1-2; tentatively, D is TRBD1 (5 bases). The V end lost 0 bases, the J end lost 4 bases, and 13 bases lay between the germline ends. CDR1 is SGDLS, CDR2 YYNGEE, per germline. This CDR3 region has 15 residues. The CDR3 coding sequence is TGTGCCAGCAGCGTAGAGGCAGGGTCACGCTATGGCTACACCTTC. Translating gives CASSVEAGSRYGYTF.

CDR3 sequence: CASSPSPDRVNIQYF. The CDR3 DNA reads as TGTGCCAGCAGCCCATCACCCGACAGGGTAAACATTCAGTACTTC. V gene TRBV5-6 combines with J gene TRBJ2-4; 7 positions match TRBD1. Germline V gene data show CDR1 as SGHDT and CDR2 as YYEEEE. This CDR3 region has 15 residues. The V gene end was trimmed by 4 bases and the J gene end by 6 bases; junction bases not matched to a gene: 10.

The chain combines TRBV7-2 with TRBJ2-5; 7 bases fit TRBD1. The CDR3 covers 14 residues. Losses at the gene ends were 3 bases for V and 5 bases for J; bases not matched to a gene: 6. Germline CDR1 reads SGHTA; CDR2 reads FQGNSA. The CDR3: CASSFDRVGETQYF. CDR3 DNA sequence: TGTGCCAGCAGCTTCGACAGGGTGGGGGAGACCCAGTACTTC. Looking up the rest from reference TRBV7-2 and TRBJ2-5 gives the full variable domain: GAGVSQSPSNKVTEKGKDVELRCDPISGHTALYWYRQSLGQGLEFLIYFQGNSAPDKSGLPSDRFSAERTGGSVSTLTIQRTQQEDSAVYLCASSFDRVGETQYFGPGTRLLVL.

The genes are TRBV9 and TRBJ1-6, with TRBD1 matching 8 bases. The V gene's germline CDR1 is SGDLS and CDR2 YYNGEE. The J segment lost 12 bases and the V segment lost 3 bases, leaving 5 bases of the junction unmatched. This CDR3 region has 13 residues. CDR3 residues: CASSALTGGPLHF. Written as DNA, the CDR3 is TGTGCCAGCAGCGCCCTTACAGGGGGACCCCTCCACTTT.

This rearrangement joins TRBV6-7 to TRBJ1-6, with D uncertain. TRBV6-7 is classed as an ORF, of uncertain function. The CDR3 length is 16 residues. The V gene lost 7 bases and the J gene lost 8 bases, with 21 bases spanning the gap. CDR3 in DNA: TGTGCCAGCACCGCTGTCGGGAGTGGGTCGGATTCACCCCTCCACTTT. Protein sequence: CASTAVGSGSDSPLHF.

The rearrangement links TRBV7-3 to TRBJ2-7; 8 nucleotides line up with TRBD1. After removal of 5 bases from V and 2 bases from J, the junction contained 8 bases not matched to a gene. The CDR3 sequence is 15 residues long. Germline loops: CDR1 SGHTA, CDR2 FQGTGA. The CDR3 sequence is CASSASGTGAYEQYF. DNA for the CDR3: TGTGCCAGCAGCGCTTCCGGGACAGGAGCCTACGAGCAGTACTTC.

The chain combines TRBV19 with TRBJ1-2; D unclear. Looked up from germline, CDR1 is LNHDA and CDR2 is SQIVND (reference sequence). Trimming took 5 bases from V and 6 from J, leaving 10 bases between them. The CDR3 is 12 amino acids. CDR3 bases: TGTGCCAGTAGTTATGAGGCGGATGGCTACACCTTC. Its translation: CASSYEADGYTF.

The chain recombines TRBV20-1 with TRBJ2-5, with D unresolved. Germline CDR1 reads DFQATT; CDR2 reads SNEGSKA (reference sequence). The CDR3 runs to 11 residues. V was cut by 6 bases and J by 4 bases, with 9 bases left in between. In DNA, the CDR3 is TGCAGTGCCCTGGCGGTAGAGACCCAGTACTTC. Translation: CSALAVETQYF.

This clone occurred once. This chain uses TRBV30 with TRBJ1-2; D might be TRBD1 (6 bases). The CDR3 runs to 13 residues. Deletions cut 2 bases from V and 7 bases from J, with 14 bases between. CDR1 and CDR2 (germline): GTSNPN, SVGIG (reference sequence). The CDR3 sequence is CAWSRQGMGGYTF. The CDR3 nucleotides read TGTGCCTGGAGTCGGCAGGGGATGGGTGGCTACACCTTC.

The chain joins TRBV21-1 to TRBJ2-7; TRBD2 is the table's D call, not checked against the DNA. TRBV21-1 is labeled a pseudogene. This CDR3 comprises 18 residues. CDR3 protein: CASSMDSKAEGSSYEQYF. CDR3 DNA: TGTGCCAGCAGCATGGATAGTAAGGCGGAGGGTAGCTCCTACGAGCAGTACTTC.

The rearrangement joins TRBV10-2 to TRBJ2-2; the match to TRBD1 covers 8 bases. The CDR3 sequence is 17 residues long. Germline V lookup: CDR1 WSHSY, CDR2 SAAADI. Losses at the gene ends were 0 bases for V and 2 bases for J; bases not matched to a gene: 5. The CDR3 bases are TGCGCCAGCAGTGAGTCCGCGACAGGGGTAAACACCGGGGAGCTGTTTTTT. This encodes CASSESATGVNTGELFF.

The CDR3 DNA sequence: TGTGCCACCAGCAGTTCTCCGGGACTCACCTTCTACGAGCAGTACTTC. Its protein is CATSSSPGLTFYEQYF. The rearrangement uses TRBV15 and TRBJ2-7; maybe TRBD2 (6 bases). Trimming removed 3 bases from V and 3 bases from J, with 18 bases in between. Germline V CDR1 and CDR2: LNHNV, YYDKDF (reference sequence). The length of the CDR3 is 16 residues.

The chain uses TRBV6-5 and TRBJ1-1, with TRBD1 as a possible D gene (6 bases). V lost 6 bases and J lost 8, with 13 bases in between. The CDR3 covers 12 residues. In germline, CDR1 is MNHEY, CDR2 SVGAGI. In DNA, the CDR3 is TGTGCCAGCAGCCACCCAACAGGGGAAGCTTTCTTT. It translates to CASSHPTGEAFF.

The rearrangement joins TRBV7-2 to TRBJ2-7; 7 bases align to TRBD1. Germline V CDR1 and CDR2: SGHTA, FQGNSA. V dropped 0 bases and J dropped 4; count of bases not matched to a gene: 3. The CDR3 has 14 residues. The CDR3, as DNA: TGTGCCAGCAGCTTAGCTCCGACAGGGTACGAGCAGTACTTC. Encoded protein: CASSLAPTGYEQYF.

The rearrangement uses TRBV28 and TRBJ1-1; no clear D. The germline gives CDR1 MDHEN, CDR2 SYDVKM. The CDR3 loop spans 14 amino acids. Trimming stripped 1 base from V and 4 bases from J, with 10 bases between. The CDR3 sequence is CASSLFQVTTEAFF. CDR3 in DNA: TGTGCCAGCAGTTTATTTCAGGTTACCACTGAAGCTTTCTTT.

This clone was seen only once. This chain links TRBV15 with TRBJ1-5, with D perhaps TRBD1 (6 bases). V lost 0 bases to trimming and J lost 4 bases, with 10 bases between them. The CDR3 spans 15 residues. Germline-derived CDR1 and CDR2 are LNHNV and YYDKDF (reference sequence). As DNA, the CDR3 is TGTGCCACCAGCAGAGACAGGGGTCAAAATCAGCCCCAGCATTTT. The encoded protein is CATSRDRGQNQPQHF. Looking up the rest from reference TRBV15 and TRBJ1-5 gives the full variable domain: DAMVIQNPRYQVTQFGKPVTLSCSQTLNHNVMYWYQQKSSQAPKLLFHYYDKDFNNEADTPDNFQSRRPNTSFCFLDIRSPGLGDTAMYLCATSRDRGQNQPQHFGDGTRLSIL.

The V and J genes are TRBV10-3 and TRBJ2-6; D is ambiguous. Germline V gene data show CDR1 as ENHRY and CDR2 as SYGVKD. Trimming took 11 bases from V and 1 from J, leaving 9 bases between them. There are 13 residues in the CDR3. The chain's CDR3 is CASVNSGANVLTF. The CDR3 region has the DNA TGTGCCTCGGTCAATTCTGGGGCCAACGTCCTGACTTTC.

This rearrangement joins TRBV27 to TRBJ2-7; D not resolved. The CDR3 length is 14 residues. V lost 2 bases, J lost 6 bases, and 14 bases lay in between. Per germline, CDR1 MNHEY and CDR2 SMNVEV (reference sequence). The CDR3 loop reads CASSLTPPSAEQYF. CDR3 nucleotide sequence: TGTGCCAGCAGTTTAACACCCCCGTCCGCCGAGCAGTACTTC.

The rearrangement uses TRBV25-1 and TRBJ2-7, with D perhaps matching TRBD2 (6 bases). The CDR3 has 13 residues. The V gene's germline CDR1 is MGHDK and CDR2 SYGVNS. Trimming pared 6 bases from V and 6 bases from J, leaving 15 bases between. CDR3 in DNA: TGTGCCAGCAGGGGGACCAAAGCGGGCGAGCAGTACTTC. Translated, it gives CASRGTKAGEQYF.

This clone was found a few times. This chain uses TRBV19 with TRBJ2-7; 9 nucleotides agree with TRBD1. The CDR3 runs 16 residues. The germline CDR1 and CDR2 sequences are LNHDA and SQIVND (reference sequence). V lost 4 bases and J lost 2; bases outside the gene matches: 9. CDR3: CASSKDGDRATYEQYF. CDR3 sequence (DNA): TGTGCCAGTAGTAAGGACGGGGACAGGGCGACCTACGAGCAGTACTTC.

This clone has just a few counts. The rearrangement links TRBV5-1 to TRBJ2-7; D is unresolved. Trimming removed 6 bases from V and 3 bases from J, with 13 bases in between. Germline CDR1 reads SGHRS; CDR2 reads YFSETQ. The CDR3 covers 13 residues. This CDR3 is CASTLGGDYEQYF. The CDR3 region has the DNA TGCGCCAGCACACTTGGTGGAGACTACGAGCAGTACTTC.

This clone came up a few times. V is TRBV30 and J is TRBJ2-1; D possibly corresponds to TRBD1 (6 bases). This CDR3 is built from 16 residues. Deletions cut 2 bases from V and 1 base from J, with 15 bases between. From germline, CDR1 is GTSNPN and CDR2 SVGIG (reference sequence). CDR3 DNA sequence: TGTGCCTGGAGTAAGGGGACACTCCAATCCTACAATGAGCAGTTCTTC. Its protein is CAWSKGTLQSYNEQFF.

The CDR3 sequence: CASSQDIQLQPQHF. The CDR3 DNA sequence: TGCGCCAGCAGCCAAGACATCCAATTGCAGCCCCAGCATTTT. The chain is built from TRBV4-1 and TRBJ1-5; D uncertain. The CDR3 consists of 14 residues. V was pared by 0 bases and J by 7 bases, with 10 bases between. CDR1 and CDR2 (germline): MGHRA, YSYEKL.

This chain joins TRBV11-2 and TRBJ1-2; no clear D. CDR1 and CDR2 (germline): SGHAT, FQNNGV. This CDR3 is 13 amino acids long. Trimming removed 3 bases from V and 3 bases from J, with 8 bases in between. CDR3 nucleotide sequence: TGTGCCAGCAGCTTCCCGGGAGACTATGGCTACACCTTC. This translates into CASSFPGDYGYTF.

The chain recombines TRBV19 with TRBJ1-2; TRBD1 matches at 7 bases. Looked up from germline, CDR1 is LNHDA and CDR2 is SQIVND (reference sequence). Trimming removed 7 bases from V and 5 bases from J; junction bases left unmatched: 7. This CDR3 region has 13 residues. The CDR3 is CASKPMDRYGYTF. The CDR3 DNA reads as TGTGCCAGTAAGCCTATGGACAGGTATGGCTACACCTTC.

The genes are TRBV5-1 and TRBJ2-3; 9 bases match TRBD2. The junction had 4 bases not matched to a gene; V was cut back by 0 bases and J by 5 bases. The germline V gene has CDR1 SGHRS and CDR2 YFSETQ. The CDR3 sequence is 15 residues long. In DNA form, the CDR3 reads TGCGCCAGCAGCTTGGTAGCGGGGGTTCAAGATACGCAGTATTTT. The encoded protein is CASSLVAGVQDTQYF.

The chain combines TRBV7-9 with TRBJ1-2; the D gene is possibly TRBD1 (5 bases). The V and J ends lost 1 base and 5 bases respectively, with 11 bases between them. The CDR3 is 14 residues long. Germline CDR1 SEHNR, CDR2 FQNEAQ (reference sequence). CDR3 sequence (DNA): TGTGCCAGCAGCTTAGGGGGGGTATCATATGGCTACACCTTC. This gives the protein CASSLGGVSYGYTF.